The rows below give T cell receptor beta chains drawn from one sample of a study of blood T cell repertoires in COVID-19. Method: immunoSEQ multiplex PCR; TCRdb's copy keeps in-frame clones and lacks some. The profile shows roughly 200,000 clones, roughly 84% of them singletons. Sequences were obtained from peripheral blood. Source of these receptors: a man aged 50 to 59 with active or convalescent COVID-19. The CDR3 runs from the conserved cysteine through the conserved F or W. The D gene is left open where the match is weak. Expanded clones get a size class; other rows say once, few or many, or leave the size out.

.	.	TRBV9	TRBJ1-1	TGTGCCAGCAGCGTAGGAACAGGGTTAATCACTGAAGCTTTCTTT	CASSVGTGLITEAFF
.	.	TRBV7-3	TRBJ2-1	TGTGCCAGCAGCTTGGAGAATGAGCAGTTCTTC	CASSLENEQFF
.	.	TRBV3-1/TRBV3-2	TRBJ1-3	TGTGCCAGCAGACGGGACATCACCATATATTTT	CASRRDITIYF
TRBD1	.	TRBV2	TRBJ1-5	TGTGCCAGCATCGGACAGGGAGGCGCACAGCCCCAGCATTTT	CASIGQGGAQPQHF
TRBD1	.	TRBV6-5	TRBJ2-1	TGTGCCAGCAGGAGTCCGGGGACAGCCTCCAATGAGCAGTTCTTC	CASRSPGTASNEQFF
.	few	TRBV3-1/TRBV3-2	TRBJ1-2	TGTGCCAGCAGCCAGGCCCAGGGAGGATTCACCTTC	CASSQAQGGFTF
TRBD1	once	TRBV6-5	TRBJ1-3	TGTGCCAGCAGTTCCACCGGGACAGACTCTGGAAACACCATATATTTT	CASSSTGTDSGNTIYF
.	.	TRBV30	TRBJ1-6	TGTGCCTGGAGAGGGGCCCCCGCTACCTATAATTCACCCCTCCACTTT	CAWRGAPATYNSPLHF
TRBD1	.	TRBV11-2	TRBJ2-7	TGTGCCAGCAGCTCAGGGACAGGGATTGGGGAGCAGTACTTC	CASSSGTGIGEQYF
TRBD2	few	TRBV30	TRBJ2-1	TGTGCCTGGAGATTAGCGGGGGGGACCGAAGAGCAGTTCTTC	CAWRLAGGTEEQFF
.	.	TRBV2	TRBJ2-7	TGTGCCAGCAGGGCACTAGTGGTGGGGGAGCAGTACTTC	CASRALVVGEQYF
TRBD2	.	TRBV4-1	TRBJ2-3	TGCGCCAGCAGCCAAGACCCTAGCGGGAGCACAGATACGCAGTATTTT	CASSQDPSGSTDTQYF
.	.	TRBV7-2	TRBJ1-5	TGTGCCAGCAGCTTACCGGGGTTGGGTAGCAATCAGCCCCAGCATTTT	CASSLPGLGSNQPQHF
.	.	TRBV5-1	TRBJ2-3	TGCGCCAGCAGCCCAATCGGGGTTGGAGATACGCAGTATTTT	CASSPIGVGDTQYF
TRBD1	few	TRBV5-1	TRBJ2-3	TGCGCCAGCAGCCGCACGGGACAGGGGTCAGATACGCAGTATTTT	CASSRTGQGSDTQYF
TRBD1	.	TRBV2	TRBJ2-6	TGTGCCAGCACCGGGACAGGGATTCGCTCTGGGGCCAACGTCCTGACTTTC	CASTGTGIRSGANVLTF
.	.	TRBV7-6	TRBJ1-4	TGTGCCAGCAGCTTAGCGCACAGAGCCGATGAAAAACTGTTTTTT	CASSLAHRADEKLFF
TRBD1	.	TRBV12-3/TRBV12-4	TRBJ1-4	TGTGCCAGCACGACAGGGACTAATGAAAAACTGTTTTTT	CASTTGTNEKLFF
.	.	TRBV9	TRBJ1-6	TGTGCCAGCAGCGCCCGGACGGGATCACCCCTCCACTTT	CASSARTGSPLHF
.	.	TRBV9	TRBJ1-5	TGTGCCAGCAGCGCCGACAGACACAATCAGCCCCAGCATTTT	CASSADRHNQPQHF
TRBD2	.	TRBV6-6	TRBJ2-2	TGTGCCAGCGGGGCAATTAGCGGGGTTGACACCGGGGAGCTGTTTTTT	CASGAISGVDTGELFF
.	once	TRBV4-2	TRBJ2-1	TGTGCCAGCAGCCAAGAGCGAGGGAAGGGCGTCAATGAGCAGTTCTTC	CASSQERGKGVNEQFF
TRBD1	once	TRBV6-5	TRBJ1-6	TGTGCCAGCACACCCGGACAGGGGGCCTCACCCCTCCACTTT	CASTPGQGASPLHF
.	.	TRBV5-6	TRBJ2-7	TGTGCCAGCAGCCCAGGACTCAGCTACGAGCAGTACTTC	CASSPGLSYEQYF
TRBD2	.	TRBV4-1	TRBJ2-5	TGCGCCAGCAGCCAAGGTTACGGCCGCGGGGGGGAGACCCAGTACTTC	CASSQGYGRGGETQYF
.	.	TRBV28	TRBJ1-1	TGTGCCAGCAGTTTAGTGTCCCAGGGGATCACTGAAGCTTTCTTT	CASSLVSQGITEAFF
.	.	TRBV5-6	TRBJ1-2	TGTGCCAGCAGCTTTGGCAGTACTAACTATGGCTACACCTTC	CASSFGSTNYGYTF
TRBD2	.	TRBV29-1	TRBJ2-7	TGCAGCGTTGGTGGGGGGGTTAGCTACGAGCAGTACTTC	CSVGGGVSYEQYF
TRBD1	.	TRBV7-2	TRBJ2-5	TGTGCCAGCAGCTTAGGGGGGACAGGGGGCCAAGAGACCCAGTACTTC	CASSLGGTGGQETQYF
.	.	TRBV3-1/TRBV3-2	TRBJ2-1	TGTGCCAGCAGCCAAGATAGAGGGTCAGGGGAGTTCTTC	CASSQDRGSGEFF
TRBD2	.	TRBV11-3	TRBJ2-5	TGTGCCAGCAGCTTAGGGGAGGGGAGAAGAGAGACCCAGTACTTC	CASSLGEGRRETQYF
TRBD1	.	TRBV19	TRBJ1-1	TGTGCCAGTAGTATAACAGGGGACACTGAAGCTTTCTTT	CASSITGDTEAFF
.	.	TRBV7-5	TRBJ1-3	TGTGTCAGAAGCTTAGGGGACAGGTGTCCCTCTGGAAACACCATATATTTT	CVRSLGDRCPSGNTIYF
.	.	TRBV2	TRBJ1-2	TGTGCCAGCAGTGGCAGGGGCCCTTCGGGCTACACCTTC	CASSGRGPSGYTF
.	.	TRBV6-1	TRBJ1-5	TGTGCCAGCAGTGAAGGGCCCCTCTTCCAGGGCGGACCCCAGCATTTT	CASSEGPLFQGGPQHF
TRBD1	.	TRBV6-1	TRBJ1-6	TGTGCCAGCAGTGACAGGCCCGGGGACAGTGAGTACTTT	CASSDRPGDSEYF
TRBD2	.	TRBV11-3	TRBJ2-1	TGTGCCAGCAGCTCAACTAGCGGGGTGGTCGACAATGAGCAGTTCTTC	CASSSTSGVVDNEQFF
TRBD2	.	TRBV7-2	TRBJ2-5	TGTGCCAGCAGCTGGAGGACTAGCGGGGAAGAGACCCAGTACTTC	CASSWRTSGEETQYF
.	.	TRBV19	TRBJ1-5	TGTGCCAGTAGTGTAAGGGGCCGGGGGGGCAATCAGCCCCAGCATTTT	CASSVRGRGGNQPQHF
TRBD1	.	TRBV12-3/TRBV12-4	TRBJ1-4	TGTGCCAGCAGTTTCGGGACAGGGGTAAAACTGTTTTTT	CASSFGTGVKLFF
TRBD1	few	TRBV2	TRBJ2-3	TGTGCCAGCAGAGCAAGACAGGGTACGCAGTATTTT	CASRARQGTQYF
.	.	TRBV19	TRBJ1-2	TGTGCCAGTAGTATGCGCGGGGACTATGGCTACACCTTC	CASSMRGDYGYTF
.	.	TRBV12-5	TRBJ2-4	TGTGCTAGCTCGGAGGGCAAAAACATTCAGTACTTC	CASSEGKNIQYF
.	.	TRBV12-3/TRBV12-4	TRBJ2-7	TGTGCCAGCAAGCCTTTTACCTCCTACGAGCAGTACTTC	CASKPFTSYEQYF
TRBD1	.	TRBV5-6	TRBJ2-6	TGTGCCAGCAGCTTTGACATCACCAGGGGGCTTTTTGGGGCCAACGTCCTGACTTTC	CASSFDITRGLFGANVLTF
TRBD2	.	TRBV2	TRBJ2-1	TGTGCCAGCAGTTTACTAGCGCCGAGCTCCTACAATGAGCAGTTCTTC	CASSLLAPSSYNEQFF
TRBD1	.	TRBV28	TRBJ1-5	TGTGCCAGCAGTTTACGACAGGGGAGGGGGAATCAGCCCCAGCATTTT	CASSLRQGRGNQPQHF
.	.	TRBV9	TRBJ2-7	TGTGCCAGCAGCGTAATCGGGAGCTCCTACGAGCAGTACTTC	CASSVIGSSYEQYF
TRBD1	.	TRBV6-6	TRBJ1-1	TGTGCCAGCAGTGACTCCGGGACAGGGGATACTGAAGCTTTCTTT	CASSDSGTGDTEAFF
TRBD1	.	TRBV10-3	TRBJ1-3	TGTGCCATCAGTGAGGACAGGGAAGGAAACACCATATATTTT	CAISEDREGNTIYF
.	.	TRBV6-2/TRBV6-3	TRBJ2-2	TGTGCCAGCAGTTTGAATCCGGGACTGTGGTCGAGGACCGGGGAGCTGTTTTTT	CASSLNPGLWSRTGELFF
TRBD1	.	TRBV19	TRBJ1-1	TGTGCCAGTACCCCCCGACAGGGTTTGAACACTGAAGCTTTCTTT	CASTPRQGLNTEAFF
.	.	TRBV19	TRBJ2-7	TGTGCCAGTAGTATAGATCAGCCAGGATCCTACGAGCAGTACTTC	CASSIDQPGSYEQYF
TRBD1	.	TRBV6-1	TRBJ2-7	TGTGCCAGCAGTGAAGGACAGGGAAGGAGTGGCGAGCAGTACTTC	CASSEGQGRSGEQYF
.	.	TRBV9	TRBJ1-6	TGTGCCAGCAGCGTACAAGGGGCCTCTAATTCACCCCTCCACTTT	CASSVQGASNSPLHF
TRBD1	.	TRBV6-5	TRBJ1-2	TGTGCCAGCAGACTTACAGGGGGCAGCTATGGCTACACCTTC	CASRLTGGSYGYTF
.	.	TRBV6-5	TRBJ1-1	TGTGCCAGCAGTTCAAGAGGGACTGAAGCTTTCTTT	CASSSRGTEAFF